Following are 12 T cell receptor beta chains from one sample sequenced in a study of blood T cell repertoires in COVID-19. Here immunoSEQ multiplex PCR was the method, and the copy in TCRdb shows in-frame clones only, minus some. The sample lists approximately 250,000 clones, under 95% occurring once. The sample comprised PBMCs or T cells enriched from blood (not recorded which). The origin of the receptors is a man in his forties who had been exposed to COVID-19.

CDR3 sequence: CSVEPAGGPYEQYF. The CDR3 DNA reads as TGCAGCGTGGAGCCCGCGGGAGGGCCATACGAGCAGTACTTC. The rearrangement uses TRBV29-1 and TRBJ2-7, with 9 nucleotides matching TRBD2. The V segment lost 6 bases and the J segment 4 bases; nucleotides outside the gene matches: 10. The germline gives CDR1 SQVTM, CDR2 ANQGSEA. The CDR3 covers 14 residues.

This chain joins TRBV5-1 and TRBJ1-1; 10 nucleotides align to TRBD1. V shed 1 base and J 3 bases; nucleotides not matched to a gene: 12. The germline V gene encodes CDR1 SGHRS and CDR2 YFSETQ. The length of the CDR3 is 18 residues. The CDR3 DNA is TGCGCCAGCAGCTTGTATGGGACAGGGGTTTCCTCTGACACTGAAGCTTTCTTT. Translation: CASSLYGTGVSSDTEAFF. The full variable domain, rest sourced from reference TRBV5-1 and TRBJ1-1, is KAGVTQTPRYLIKTRGQQVTLSCSPISGHRSVSWYQQTPGQGLQFLFEYFSETQRNKGNFPGRFSGRQFSNSRSEMNVSTLELGDSALYLCASSLYGTGVSSDTEAFFGQGTRLTVV.

The chain combines TRBV2 with TRBJ2-7, with 7 positions matching TRBD1. Germline CDR1 is SNHLY and CDR2 is FYNNEI. J was trimmed by 0 bases and V by 5 bases; bases with no gene match: 7. CDR3 size: 15 residues. The CDR3 protein is CASSRSRQGSYEQYF. The CDR3 coding sequence is TGTGCCAGCAGTCGAAGCCGACAGGGCTCCTACGAGCAGTACTTC.

In DNA form, the CDR3 reads TGTGCCAGCAGTCTCCAGACAGGGGGCTATGAAAAACTGTTTTTT. This codes for CASSLQTGGYEKLFF. The J gene is TRBJ1-4, the V gene TRBV6-5; TRBD1 aligns across 10 bases. Germline CDR1 is MNHEY and CDR2 is SVGAGI. V trimming: 5 bases; J trimming: 6 bases; junction bases outside the gene matches: 6. The CDR3 runs 15 residues.

The V call is TRBV4-2, the J call TRBJ2-3; TRBD2 agrees at 13 bases. V was pared by 0 bases and J by 6 bases, with 3 bases of the junction left unmatched. In germline, CDR1 is LGHNA, CDR2 YNFKEQ. The CDR3 is 16 residues long. The CDR3 DNA is TGTGCCAGCAGCCAAGAACTAGCGGGGGGGAGGGATACGCAGTATTTT. Translated: CASSQELAGGRDTQYF.

The chain employs TRBV6-5 and TRBJ1-5, with D possibly TRBD1 on 6 matching bases. This CDR3 region has 15 residues. CDR1 is MNHEY, CDR2 SVGAGI, per germline. Trimming took off 6 bases at V and 2 bases at J, with 14 bases between the two ends. As DNA, the CDR3 is TGTGCCAGCAGGTTGACGGGACATGGCAATCAGCCCCAGCATTTT. Residues: CASRLTGHGNQPQHF.

The J gene is TRBJ2-3, the V gene TRBV3-1 (or the pseudogene TRBV3-2); the match to TRBD2 covers 15 bases. Germline V gives CDR1 LGHDT, CDR2 YNNKEL (reference sequence). V was clipped by 4 bases and J by 4 bases; unmatched bases: 3. CDR3 size: 16 residues. The CDR3 region has the DNA TGTGCCAGCAGCCCGGGACTAGCGGGAGGATCAGATACGCAGTATTTT. Encoded protein: CASSPGLAGGSDTQYF.

The V call is TRBV3-1 (or the pseudogene TRBV3-2), the J call TRBJ2-2; TRBD2 aligns across 7 bases. The trim removed 0 bases at V and 5 bases at J, leaving 9 bases unmatched. This CDR3 spans 17 amino acids. Germline V CDR1 and CDR2: LGHDT, YNNKEL (reference sequence). The CDR3 DNA is TGTGCCAGCAGCCAAGATTCGAGGGGCGGGGGTACCGGGGAGCTGTTTTTT. Translation: CASSQDSRGGGTGELFF.

The chain uses TRBV5-6 and TRBJ2-7; maybe TRBD2 (5 bases). CDR3 length: 14 residues. V lost 4 bases, J lost 2 bases, and 13 bases lay in between. CDR1 is SGHDT, CDR2 YYEEEE, per germline. The CDR3 nucleotides read TGTGCCAGCAGCGGGAGTCTTAAAACCTACGAGCAGTACTTC. The encoded protein is CASSGSLKTYEQYF. The full variable domain, rest sourced from reference TRBV5-6 and TRBJ2-7, is DAGVTQSPTHLIKTRGQQVTLRCSPKSGHDTVSWYQQALGQGPQFIFQYYEEEERQRGNFPDRFSGHQFPNYSSELNVNALLLGDSALYLCASSGSLKTYEQYFGPGTRLTVT.

The chain employs TRBV11-1 and TRBJ1-1; D not resolved. The CDR3 has 15 residues. Between the trimmed V and J ends, which lost 2 bases and 8 bases, there was a span of 18 bases. The V gene's germline CDR1 is SGHAT and CDR2 FQDESV (reference sequence). Here the CDR3 reads CASSLPSGEVDEAFF. The CDR3, as DNA: TGTGCCAGCAGCTTACCCTCCGGGGAGGTGGACGAAGCTTTCTTT.

The chain uses TRBV9 and TRBJ2-4; D unresolved. CDR1 is SGDLS and CDR2 is YYNGEE in the germline V gene. CDR3 size: 14 residues. V lost 0 bases to trimming and J lost 0 bases, with 4 bases between them. CDR3 bases: TGTGCCAGCAGCGTAGATCTAGCCAAAAACATTCAGTACTTC. It is translated as CASSVDLAKNIQYF.

This clone was detected only once. The chain has TRBV5-6 and TRBJ1-1; 12 nucleotides line up with TRBD1. The germline V gene has CDR1 SGHDT and CDR2 YYEEEE. Unmatched junction bases numbered 5, after V lost 4 bases and J lost 7 bases. This CDR3 is 14 amino acids long. The CDR3: CASSPGQGAVEAFF. The CDR3 DNA reads as TGTGCCAGCAGCCCGGGACAGGGGGCAGTTGAAGCTTTCTTT.